Detailed here is one T cell receptor (beta chain). The V end lost 5 bases, the J end lost 4 bases, and 11 bases lay between the germline ends. Germline CDR1 and CDR2: MDHEN and SYDVKM. The length of the CDR3 is 14 residues. The data were obtained in a study of blood T cell repertoires in COVID-19. Study-level background: Whether acute or convalescent, the COVID-19 samples came from the United States, Italy and Spain. PBMCs, B-cell-depleted T cells, or T cells provided the cDNA or gDNA that made up the material.

The authors' processing: Amplified reference gene primers provided the basis for estimating nucleated cell counts. Libraries were prepared by immunoSEQ multiplex PCR; TCRdb keeps only in-frame clonotypes and omits some of them. V and J calls and clone size are as listed in that table; D and trimming were resolved from the DNA. The table records 100,000 to 150,000 clones, about 80% of them present only once. This chain connects TRBV28 to TRBJ1-4; possibly TRBD1 for D (6 bases). The receptor was isolated from a woman aged 60-75 years with acute or convalescent COVID-19. Specimen: peripheral blood. This CDR3 reads CASSPYRVNEKLFF. The CDR3 DNA reads as TGTGCCAGCAGTCCATACAGGGTTAATGAAAAACTGTTTTTT.